Each of the 29 T cell receptor beta chains below was sequenced from the same sample in a study of T cell changes during pregnancy in multiple sclerosis. Sequenced by immunoSEQ multiplex PCR; TCRdb stores in-frame clones only, minus some. The sample holds about 41,000 clones; roughly 90% are singletons and the top ten take 6% to 7%. This material consisted of CD8+ T cells from peripheral blood mononuclear cells, taken in the third trimester of pregnancy. These receptors were taken from a female donor with multiple sclerosis, enrolled in a pregnancy study.

The CDR3 DNA reads as TGTGCCAGCAGACAGGGGAGCTCCTACAATGAGCAGTTCTTC. Protein product: CASRQGSSYNEQFF. The V and J genes are TRBV28 and TRBJ2-1; the match to TRBD1 covers 7 bases. V shed 6 bases and J 0 bases; nucleotides not matched to a gene: 2. The germline V gene has CDR1 MDHEN and CDR2 SYDVKM. The CDR3 is 14 residues long.

This clone has only one observation. This chain links TRBV5-4 with TRBJ1-1, with D unresolved. The V and J ends lost 3 bases and 8 bases respectively, with 11 bases between them. CDR3 length equals 12 residues. The germline gives CDR1 SGHNT, CDR2 YYREEE (reference sequence). Here the CDR3 reads CASSSPAGEAFF. CDR3 nucleotides: TGTGCCAGCAGCTCTCCAGCCGGGGAAGCTTTCTTT.

The J gene is TRBJ1-6, the V gene TRBV19, with D unclear. The germline V and J ends were trimmed by 1 base and 7 bases, with 5 bases remaining between them. Germline-derived CDR1 and CDR2 are LNHDA and SQIVND (reference sequence). This CDR3 has 13 amino acids. CDR3 coding DNA: TGTGCCAGTAGTATAGCGGAGAATTCACCCCTCCACTTT. Amino acid sequence: CASSIAENSPLHF.

V gene TRBV6-1 combines with J gene TRBJ2-5; D may be TRBD2 (5 bases). Deletions cut 7 bases from V and 3 bases from J, with 12 bases between. Germline assignment: CDR1 MNHNS and CDR2 SASEGT. The CDR3 has 13 amino acids. The CDR3 region has the DNA TGTGCCAGCAAATCGGGGTTGGAAGAGACCCAGTACTTC. It codes for CASKSGLEETQYF.

The chain carries TRBV15 and TRBJ2-3; possibly TRBD1 for D (5 bases). V lost 2 bases and J 5 bases, leaving 8 bases between the germline ends. Germline CDR1 reads LNHNV; CDR2 reads YYDKDF (reference sequence). The CDR3 is made up of 13 amino acids. CDR3 coding DNA: TGTGCCACCAGCAGACAGGGCAGAGATACGCAGTATTTT. As protein: CATSRQGRDTQYF.

Worth noting for this clone: The junction and the germline gene differ at one end; a read error may be behind it. The chain links TRBV4-1 to TRBJ1-2; a possible D gene is TRBD1 (5 bases). The germline gives CDR1 MGHRA, CDR2 YSYEKL. The CDR3 runs to 14 residues. Here the CDR3 DNA reads TGCGCCAGCAGCGAAGACAGCGCTCTCTATGGCTACACCTTC. It is translated as CASSEDSALYGYTF.

About this clone itself: Other DNA sequences from this sample encode an identical CDR3 as well. The genes are TRBV4-2 and TRBJ1-1; D unresolved. The germline V gene has CDR1 LGHNA and CDR2 YNFKEQ. V lost 3 bases and J 0 bases, leaving 11 bases between the germline ends. This CDR3 comprises 15 residues. Here the CDR3 DNA reads TGTGCCAGCAGCCACGGTGAGGCCTTGAACACTGAAGCTTTCTTT. Its protein product is CASSHGEALNTEAFF.

The V gene is TRBV4-1, the J gene TRBJ1-1; tentatively, D is TRBD1 (5 bases). The CDR3 consists of 13 residues. The V end lost 1 base, the J end lost 5 bases, and 8 bases lay between the germline ends. Germline V gene sequence: CDR1 MGHRA, CDR2 YSYEKL. The CDR3 loop is CASSQVAGTEAFF. The CDR3 DNA sequence: TGCGCCAGCAGCCAAGTTGCAGGGACTGAAGCTTTCTTT.

This chain joins TRBV13 and TRBJ2-5; D is unclear. CDR1 PRHDT and CDR2 FYEKMQ come from the germline V gene (reference sequence). The CDR3 has 14 amino acids. V dropped 2 bases and J dropped 5 bases, with 12 bases sitting between them. CDR3 in DNA: TGTGCCAGCAGCTTATCTGAGTGGCGGGAGACCCAGTACTTC. It encodes CASSLSEWRETQYF.

The rearrangement joins TRBV15 to TRBJ2-2, with D perhaps matching TRBD1 (5 bases). The CDR3 runs 18 residues. Trimming took off 7 bases at V and 6 bases at J, with 27 bases between the two ends. Germline lookup yields CDR1 LNHNV and CDR2 YYDKDF (reference sequence). CDR3 in DNA: TGTGCCACCACCACCATGGGTCCAGGGCCCCGTAACCCCGGGGAGCTGTTTTTT. This sequence encodes CATTTMGPGPRNPGELFF.

CDR3 in amino acids: CASSWSGTVNTGELFF. The CDR3 DNA follows: TGTGCCAGCAGTTGGAGCGGGACCGTGAACACCGGGGAGCTGTTTTTT. The chain recombines TRBV19 with TRBJ2-2; TRBD2 agrees at 7 bases. Looked up from germline, CDR1 is LNHDA and CDR2 is SQIVND (reference sequence). After removal of 9 bases from V and 1 base from J, the junction contained 11 bases not matched to a gene. This CDR3 has 16 amino acids.

The gene calls are TRBV7-6 and TRBJ2-1; possible D gene TRBD2, 6 bases. V was clipped by 8 bases and J by 8 bases, with 13 bases between them. Germline V gives CDR1 SGHVS, CDR2 FNYEAQ. There are 12 residues in the CDR3. CDR3 coding DNA: TGTGCCAGCTCCAAAAGGAGGGATGAGCAGTTCTTC. This codes for CASSKRRDEQFF.

The chain links TRBV18 to TRBJ1-2; a possible D gene is TRBD1 (6 bases). The germline gives CDR1 KGHSH, CDR2 LQKENI. Trimming stripped 1 base from V and 4 bases from J, with 22 bases between. The CDR3 runs to 18 residues. CDR3 sequence (DNA): TGTGCCAGCTCACCACTTCGGCCAGCACAGGGTCTTTTCTATGGCTACACCTTC. This sequence encodes CASSPLRPAQGLFYGYTF.

V usage is TRBV9 and J usage is TRBJ2-7; D not certain. CDR1 is SGDLS, CDR2 YYNGEE, per germline. Between the trimmed V and J ends, which lost 0 bases and 3 bases, there was a span of 13 bases. The CDR3 is made up of 15 amino acids. This CDR3 is CASSVDPSPGYEQYF. CDR3 coding DNA: TGTGCCAGCAGCGTAGACCCCAGTCCAGGCTACGAGCAGTACTTC.

The chain recombines TRBV9 with TRBJ1-4; D remains ambiguous. The CDR3 has 14 amino acids. V was clipped by 0 bases and J by 6 bases, with 9 bases between them. The V gene's germline CDR1 is SGDLS and CDR2 YYNGEE. The DNA for the CDR3 is TGTGCCAGCAGCGTAGGGTCGGAGCATGAAAAACTGTTTTTT. Its protein is CASSVGSEHEKLFF. Filled out from reference TRBV9 and TRBJ1-4, the complete variable domain reads DSGVTQTPKHLITATGQRVTLRCSPRSGDLSVYWYQQSLDQGLQFLIQYYNGEERAKGNILERFSAQQFPDLHSELNLSSLELGDSALYFCASSVGSEHEKLFFGSGTQLSVL.

This clone was picked up one time. The chain employs TRBV11-1 and TRBJ1-6; 7 bases match TRBD1. CDR3 length: 14 amino acids. J lost 6 bases, V lost 6 bases, and 5 bases had no gene match. In germline, CDR1 is SGHAT, CDR2 FQDESV (reference sequence). The CDR3, as DNA: TGTGCCAGCAGTGGGACAGACCCTAATTCACCCCTCCACTTT. Protein: CASSGTDPNSPLHF.

This chain joins TRBV5-1 and TRBJ2-5; TRBD2 might be the D (5 bases). CDR1 SGHRS and CDR2 YFSETQ come from the germline V gene. The CDR3 length is 13 residues. Trimming cost V 4 bases and J 5 bases, with 12 bases left between them. CDR3 coding DNA: TGCGCCAGCAGCCTTTGGACGGGGGAGACCCAGTACTTC. It yields the protein CASSLWTGETQYF. Using reference TRBV5-1 and TRBJ2-5 for the parts outside the CDR3, the full variable domain is KAGVTQTPRYLIKTRGQQVTLSCSPISGHRSVSWYQQTPGQGLQFLFEYFSETQRNKGNFPGRFSGRQFSNSRSEMNVSTLELGDSALYLCASSLWTGETQYFGPGTRLLVL.

J is TRBJ2-5 and V is TRBV7-9, with 7 bases matching TRBD2. With 5 bases clipped from V and 5 bases from J, the junction kept 11 bases outside the gene matches. This CDR3 comprises 15 residues. Germline V gene data show CDR1 as SEHNR and CDR2 as FQNEAQ (reference sequence). The CDR3 sequence is CASSLGLGMMETQYF. CDR3 in DNA: TGTGCCAGCAGCCTCGGACTAGGGATGATGGAGACCCAGTACTTC.

This chain joins TRBV6-5 and TRBJ1-1, with unresolved D. This CDR3 comprises 13 residues. Deletions cut 6 bases from V and 0 bases from J, with 8 bases between. Germline loops: CDR1 MNHEY, CDR2 SVGAGI. The CDR3 spells CASSASLNTEAFF. CDR3 nucleotides: TGTGCCAGCAGCGCGAGCCTGAACACTGAAGCTTTCTTT.

This rearrangement joins TRBV28 to TRBJ2-5; 8 bases fit TRBD2. The CDR3 has 17 amino acids. Germline CDR1 reads MDHEN; CDR2 reads SYDVKM. The V segment lost 6 bases and the J segment 6 bases; nucleotides outside the gene matches: 18. The chain's CDR3 is CASSPLGGGNPGKTQYF. DNA for the CDR3: TGTGCCAGCAGCCCCCTCGGGGGGGGCAACCCTGGGAAGACCCAGTACTTC.

A single count supports this clone. The chain joins TRBV5-6 to TRBJ2-7, with D hard to call. The CDR3 has 13 residues. Between the trimmed V and J ends, which lost 3 bases and 4 bases, there was a span of 11 bases. The germline V gene has CDR1 SGHDT and CDR2 YYEEEE. The DNA of the CDR3 is TGTGCCAGCAGCTCAAACGGTCCTTACGAGCAGTACTTC. Protein sequence: CASSSNGPYEQYF.

The count of this clone is one. The chain employs TRBV7-3 and TRBJ1-2, with D tentatively TRBD1 (5 bases). Germline CDR1 SGHTA, CDR2 FQGTGA. This CDR3 spans 15 amino acids. V shed 5 bases and J shed 7 bases, with 20 bases lying between them. CDR3 sequence (DNA): TGTGCCAGCAGCCCCGGGGGAGGCTCGTTTCCTGGCTACACCTTC. Encoded protein: CASSPGGGSFPGYTF.

This chain connects TRBV15 to TRBJ1-5, with D maybe TRBD1 (6 bases). Trimming cost V 5 bases and J 5 bases, with 13 bases left between them. Germline CDR1 reads LNHNV; CDR2 reads YYDKDF (reference sequence). There are 14 residues in the CDR3. CDR3 sequence: CATSAAGGDQPQHF. In nucleotides, the CDR3 is TGTGCCACCAGCGCGGCGGGGGGCGATCAGCCCCAGCATTTT.

The rearrangement joins TRBV4-1 to TRBJ1-2, with 10 nucleotides matching TRBD1. Trimming at V came to 2 bases and at J to 6 bases, leaving 12 bases not matched to a gene. The CDR3 covers 17 residues. Germline CDR1 is MGHRA and CDR2 is YSYEKL. The DNA of the CDR3 is TGCGCCAGCAGCCAAATTACCGGGACAGGGGAAATCCATGGCTACACCTTC. It codes for CASSQITGTGEIHGYTF.

The rearrangement joins TRBV7-9 to TRBJ1-5; 7 bases match TRBD1. The CDR3 contains 15 residues. Germline V gene sequence: CDR1 SEHNR, CDR2 FQNEAQ (reference sequence). The ends lost 5 bases at V and 3 bases at J; junction bases unmatched: 7. Here the CDR3 DNA reads TGTGCCAGCAGCACCGGGACAGCAGACAATCAGCCCCAGCATTTT. It is translated as CASSTGTADNQPQHF.

The chain recombines TRBV5-1 with TRBJ1-1, with D unclear. The V end was cut by 4 bases, the J end by 0 bases, with 7 bases between. From germline, CDR1 is SGHRS and CDR2 YFSETQ. The CDR3 has 13 amino acids. DNA of the CDR3: TGCGCCAGCAGCCTTCACATGAACACTGAAGCTTTCTTT. Translated, it gives CASSLHMNTEAFF.

This chain connects TRBV14 to TRBJ2-5; possible D gene TRBD2, 7 bases. The CDR3 runs 19 residues. Germline V gene lookup returns CDR1 SGHDN and CDR2 FVKESK. V was pared by 4 bases and J by 5 bases, with 29 bases between. The CDR3 sequence: CASSPRGAWSSGLGETQYF. As DNA, the CDR3 is TGTGCCAGCAGCCCCCGGGGGGCCTGGAGTAGTGGATTAGGGGAGACCCAGTACTTC.

The chain has TRBV15 and TRBJ2-7; D may be TRBD1 (6 bases). Germline loops: CDR1 LNHNV, CDR2 YYDKDF (reference sequence). This CDR3 has 14 residues. Trimming took off 0 bases at V and 1 base at J, with 7 bases between the two ends. As DNA, the CDR3 is TGTGCCACCAGCAGAGAAGGGGGTTCCTACGAGCAGTACTTC. Its translation is CATSREGGSYEQYF.

V gene TRBV19 combines with J gene TRBJ2-3; TRBD1 might be the D (5 bases). This CDR3 contains 13 residues. V gave up 11 bases and J gave up 2 bases, with 14 bases separating them. CDR1 and CDR2 from the germline V gene are LNHDA and SQIVND (reference sequence). CDR3 amino acids: CASNDRHTDTQYF. The DNA for the CDR3 is TGTGCCTCCAATGACAGACACACAGATACGCAGTATTTT.